This T cell receptor (beta chain) was sequenced during a study of CD8+ T cells in alopecia areata. Background on the study: Treated patients took oral tofacitinib at 5 to 10 mg twice daily.

CDR3 length: 14 amino acids. Germline V gene lookup returns CDR1 SEHNR and CDR2 FQNEAQ (reference sequence). V trimming: 11 bases; J trimming: 5 bases; junction bases outside the gene matches: 9. The authors extracted RNA and reverse transcribed it into cDNA as the sequencing template. Only in-frame clones appear in the TCRdb table, and some are missing; sequencing was by immunoSEQ multiplex PCR. This sample has around 300,000 clones; 45% to 70% occur once, and the top ten carry about 0.89%. Treatment denoted: oral pan-JAK inhibitor, 5-10 mg twice daily. The sorting of PBMCs gave CD4+ and CD8+ T cells.

The receptor's source is a human donor with alopecia areata. This chain connects TRBV7-9 to TRBJ2-1, with 10 bases lining up with TRBD2. Here the sequenced sample was CD4+ T cells sorted from blood, taken at roughly week 52, from a patient treated with tofacitinib. The CDR3 nucleotides read TGTGCCGGCCGGACTAGCGGCGTCCACAATGAGCAGTTCTTC. Translated: CAGRTSGVHNEQFF.